This TCR beta chain appears in the sequencing data of a study of response to subunit inactivated influenza vaccine. General observations from the study: Few additional T cells are recruited per seasonal influenza vaccination, authors suggested.

MiXCR, applied by TCRdb to the RT-PCR reads, yields one record per CDR3 protein. The table shows roughly 500,000 distinct CDR3 sequences, with 15% to 20% occurring only once. V dropped 2 bases and J dropped 8; count of bases not matched to a gene: 14. This CDR3 is built from 18 residues. CDR1 and CDR2 from the germline V gene are KGHDR and SFDVKD. To note about this clonotype: No antigen is known for it.

The rearrangement links TRBV24-1 to TRBJ2-1; 10 bases are shared with TRBD2. The sequences come from CD4+ T cells sorted from PBMCs, collected roughly 24 months after vaccination. This receptor was obtained from a man between 50 and 69 years old who received an inactivated influenza vaccine. CDR3 sequence reads: CATSDSYTGWTSGYEQFF. For the CDR3, the DNA is TGTGCCACCAGTGATTCCTACACAGGGTGGACTAGCGGCTATGAGCAGTTCTTC.